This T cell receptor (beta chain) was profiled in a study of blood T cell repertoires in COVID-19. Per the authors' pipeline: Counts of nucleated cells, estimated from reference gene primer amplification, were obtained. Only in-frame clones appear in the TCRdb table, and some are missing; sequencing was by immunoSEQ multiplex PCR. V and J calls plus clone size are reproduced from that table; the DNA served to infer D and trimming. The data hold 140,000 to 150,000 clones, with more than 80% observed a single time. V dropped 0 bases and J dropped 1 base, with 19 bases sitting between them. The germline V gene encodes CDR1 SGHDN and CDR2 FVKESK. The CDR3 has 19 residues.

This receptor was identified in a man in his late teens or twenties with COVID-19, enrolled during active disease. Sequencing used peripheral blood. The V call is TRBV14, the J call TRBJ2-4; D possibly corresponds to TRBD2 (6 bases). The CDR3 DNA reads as TGTGCCAGCAGCCAAGATTGGAGGGGTAGGACGTCTGCCAAAAACATTCAGTACTTC. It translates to CASSQDWRGRTSAKNIQYF.